These 18 T cell receptor beta chains came from one sample sequenced in a study of CD8+CD57+ T cells in acquired aplastic anemia. The template for TCR beta VDJ and CDR3 sequence profiling was genomic DNA. TCRdb re-called the reads with MiXCR, one entry per CDR3 protein. The sample contains 200,000 to 250,000 distinct CDR3 sequences, under 50% of which appear only once. An expansion of CD8+CD57+ cells by flow cytometry had been shown in patients chosen for sequencing. The specimen sequenced was sorted CD4+, CD8+, or CD8+CD57+ T cells (not recorded which) from PBMCs. These receptors came from a human donor with aplastic anemia.

This chain connects TRBV19 to TRBJ2-7; D may be TRBD1 (6 bases). V was trimmed by 5 bases and J by 6 bases, leaving 14 bases between them. Germline CDR1 reads LNHDA; CDR2 reads SQIVND (reference sequence). The CDR3 loop spans 13 amino acids. The CDR3: CASSQQAGAEQYF. The CDR3 bases are TGTGCCAGTAGTCAACAGGCAGGGGCCGAGCAGTACTTC.

To note about this clonotype: A read error is possible here, since a much larger clone lies one base away. The chain recombines TRBV28 with TRBJ2-6, with D tentatively TRBD1 or TRBD2 (5 bases each). The CDR3 has 15 amino acids. Germline values: CDR1 MDHEN, CDR2 SYDVKM. CDR3 residues: CASSFSGAGANVLAF. CDR3 bases: TGTGCCAGCAGTTTTTCCGGGGCCGGGGCCAACGTCCTGGCTTTC. The variable domain in full, completed from reference TRBV28 and TRBJ2-6, reads DVKVTQSSRYLVKRTGEKVFLECVQDMDHENMFWYRQDPGLGLRLIYFSYDVKMKEKGDIPEGYSVSREKKERFSLILESASTNQTSMYLCASSFSGAGANVLAFGAGSRLTVL.

This clonotype was detected many times. The rearrangement joins TRBV10-1 to TRBJ2-2; TRBD1 agrees at 10 bases. V gave up 4 bases and J gave up 6 bases; unmatched junction bases: 5. This CDR3 spans 15 amino acids. Germline CDR1 is WNHNN and CDR2 is SYGVQD (reference sequence). The CDR3 region is CASSASGTGAGELFF. Here the CDR3 DNA reads TGCGCCAGCAGTGCTTCAGGGACAGGGGCCGGGGAGCTGTTTTTT.

This clonotype has at least ten counts. The chain joins TRBV6-1 to TRBJ1-6; D is uncertain. Germline V gene lookup returns CDR1 MNHNS and CDR2 SASEGT. The CDR3 consists of 14 residues. V was cut by 7 bases and J by 0 bases, with 7 bases left in between. The CDR3 bases are TGTGCCAGCATCGACGGCTCCTATAATTCACCCCTCCACTTT. Amino acid sequence: CASIDGSYNSPLHF.

This clonotype was seen ten or more times. V and J are TRBV7-2 and TRBJ1-2; a possible D gene is TRBD1 (5 bases). The germline V gene has CDR1 SGHTA and CDR2 FQGNSA. The V and J ends lost 2 bases and 8 bases respectively, with 18 bases between them. The CDR3 consists of 15 residues. The CDR3 protein is CASSLTRQHLSGYTF. The CDR3 region has the DNA TGTGCCAGCAGCTTAACGAGACAGCACCTAAGCGGCTACACCTTC.

The V call is TRBV19, the J call TRBJ1-1; D gene ambiguous. CDR1 LNHDA and CDR2 SQIVND come from the germline V gene (reference sequence). Deletions cut 3 bases from V and 10 bases from J, with 15 bases between. This CDR3 comprises 13 residues. The CDR3 reads CASSMDPYVGAFF. The CDR3 nucleotides read TGTGCCAGTAGTATGGACCCTTACGTCGGAGCTTTCTTT.

This clonotype was observed at least ten times. The CDR3 nucleotides read TGTGCCAGCAGCTTAGTCGACAGTTTGAACACTGAAGCTTTCTTT. Translation: CASSLVDSLNTEAFF. The V and J genes are TRBV7-6 and TRBJ1-1; the D gene is possibly TRBD1 (5 bases). CDR1 is SGHVS, CDR2 FNYEAQ, per germline. V was pared by 1 base and J by 0 bases, with 9 bases between. This CDR3 spans 15 amino acids.

The chain uses TRBV7-2 and TRBJ1-2; D is uncertain. The CDR3 has 14 amino acids. The germline V and J ends were trimmed by 5 bases and 2 bases, with 12 bases remaining between them. Germline CDR1 and CDR2: SGHTA and FQGNSA. CDR3: CASSLSELNYGYTF. The CDR3 nucleotides read TGTGCCAGCAGCCTATCGGAACTCAACTATGGCTACACCTTC.

V usage is TRBV5-1 and J usage is TRBJ2-5; the match to TRBD1 covers 8 bases. Germline-derived CDR1 and CDR2 are SGHRS and YFSETQ. J lost 5 bases, V lost 0 bases, and 6 bases had no gene match. This CDR3 comprises 15 residues. The CDR3 is CASSLGTGIRETQYF. As DNA, the CDR3 is TGCGCCAGCAGCTTGGGGACAGGGATCCGGGAGACCCAGTACTTC.

This clonotype was seen at least ten times. The gene calls are TRBV20-1 and TRBJ2-7, with a possible D match to TRBD1 (5 bases). The CDR3 is 11 amino acids. The germline V gene has CDR1 DFQATT and CDR2 SNEGSKA (reference sequence). V shed 6 bases and J shed 3 bases, with 9 bases lying between them. CDR3 DNA: TGCAGTGCGAAAACAGGCTACGAGCAGTACTTC. Translated: CSAKTGYEQYF.

This sequence joins TRBV20-1 and TRBJ1-3, with D possibly being TRBD1 (5 bases). Germline V gene sequence: CDR1 DFQATT, CDR2 SNEGSKA (reference sequence). Trimming took off 4 bases at V and 9 bases at J, with 16 bases between the two ends. This CDR3 region has 13 residues. As DNA, the CDR3 is TGCAGTGCTATTGAGGGACGCGGAGGCACCATATATTTT. This sequence encodes CSAIEGRGGTIYF.

This clonotype occurred many times. V usage is TRBV7-2 and J usage is TRBJ1-6; D is ambiguous. Germline lookup yields CDR1 SGHTA and CDR2 FQGNSA. This CDR3 has 15 amino acids. The ends were cut back, 5 bases at V and 0 bases at J, with 8 bases in the middle. CDR3 in DNA: TGTGCCAGCAGCCTAGAGAGCTCCTATAATTCACCCCTCCACTTT. Translating it yields CASSLESSYNSPLHF.

Comment on this clonotype: A much larger clone differs by one base, so this may be a read error. The chain couples TRBV15 to TRBJ2-5; D gene unclear. Germline CDR1 is LNHNV and CDR2 is YYDKDF (reference sequence). The CDR3 is 17 residues long. The CDR3 sequence is CASSLVGLRAVRETQYF. CDR3 nucleotides: TGTGCCAGCAGCTTAGTCGGTCTTAGGGCAGTTCGGGAGACCCAGTACTTC.

This chain uses TRBV2 with TRBJ1-1; D unclear. V was shortened by 3 bases and J by 2 bases, with 10 bases between the two germline ends. Germline V gene sequence: CDR1 SNHLY, CDR2 FYNNEI. The CDR3 has 14 residues. This CDR3 reads CASSDEVINTEAFF. CDR3 coding DNA: TGTGCCAGCAGTGATGAAGTTATAAACACTGAAGCTTTCTTT.

This clonotype was observed a handful of times. The junction does not match germline at one end; this may be a read error. The chain carries TRBV19 and TRBJ1-6; 7 bases agree with TRBD1. Germline V gives CDR1 LNHDA, CDR2 SQIVND (reference sequence). This CDR3 comprises 15 residues. The CDR3 DNA follows: TGTGCTAGTAGGGACAGCAAGATAACCAATTCACCCCTCCACTTT. Its translation is CASRDSKITNSPLHF.

The rearrangement links TRBV7-9 to TRBJ2-5; weak D call: TRBD1 (6 bases). Trimming removed 2 bases from V and 7 bases from J, with 11 bases in between. Germline V gene lookup returns CDR1 SEHNR and CDR2 FQNEAQ (reference sequence). This CDR3 has 13 amino acids. The CDR3: CASSLSGDGTQYF. The CDR3 DNA follows: TGTGCCAGCAGCTTATCAGGGGACGGGACCCAGTACTTC.

Details on this clonotype: This may be a read error: a much more frequent sequence differs by one nucleotide. This chain joins TRBV5-1 and TRBJ2-1, with D perhaps TRBD2 (7 bases). This CDR3 is 14 amino acids long. Trimming removed 3 bases from V and 7 bases from J, with 14 bases in between. Germline CDR1 is SGHRS and CDR2 is YFSETQ. CDR3 region: CASSWGGLPNEQFF. The CDR3 nucleotides are TGCGCCAGCAGCTGGGGGGGCTTGCCAAATGAGCAGTTCTTC.

This clonotype was observed a single time. Given a much more abundant clone one base away, this may be a read error. The chain couples TRBV5-1 to TRBJ1-3; the match to TRBD1 covers 7 bases. Germline CDR1 reads SGHRS; CDR2 reads YFSETQ. The CDR3 has 16 amino acids. This CDR3 is CASSSPYRGSGNTVYF. As DNA, the CDR3 is TGTGCCAGCAGCTCTCCCTACAGGGGATCTGGAAACACCGTATATTTT.